These 32 T cell receptor beta chains came from one sample sequenced in a study of blood T cell repertoires in COVID-19. The data were produced by immunoSEQ multiplex PCR, yet TCRdb's version contains in-frame clones alone and is incomplete. The repertoire has about 100,000 clones, roughly 84% of them found once; the top ten carry about 13%. Source material: peripheral blood. All receptors come from a human donor in a cohort sampled during active COVID-19.

To note about this clone: The same CDR3 arises from other DNA sequences in this sample as well. The chain combines TRBV5-1 with TRBJ2-7; TRBD1 might be the D (6 bases). The CDR3 is 13 residues long. In germline, CDR1 is SGHRS, CDR2 YFSETQ. The V end lost 2 bases, the J end lost 1 base, and 7 bases lay between the germline ends. The CDR3 DNA follows: TGCGCCAGCAGCTTTACAGGGTCCTACGAGCAGTACTTC. Its protein is CASSFTGSYEQYF.

V and J are TRBV30 and TRBJ2-7, with a weak D call TRBD1 (5 bases). Germline CDR1 and CDR2: GTSNPN and SVGIG (reference sequence). V shed 1 base and J shed 5 bases, with 18 bases lying between them. This CDR3 comprises 15 residues. The CDR3 DNA follows: TGTGCCTGGAGTGGTAAGGCTAGGGGTATTCACGAGCAGTACTTC. It is translated as CAWSGKARGIHEQYF.

The chain is built from TRBV6-4 and TRBJ2-5; the match to TRBD2 covers 10 bases. CDR1 and CDR2 from the germline V gene are MRHNA and SNTAGT. The V gene end was trimmed by 6 bases and the J gene end by 5 bases; junction bases not matched to a gene: 12. The CDR3 is 16 amino acids. This chain's CDR3 is CASRAAGGPRTETQYF. CDR3 bases: TGTGCCAGCAGGGCAGCGGGGGGGCCACGTACGGAGACCCAGTACTTC.

The chain couples TRBV25-1 to TRBJ1-1; no firm D call. The V end lost 4 bases, the J end lost 1 base, and 10 bases lay between the germline ends. Germline CDR1 reads MGHDK; CDR2 reads SYGVNS. This CDR3 comprises 14 residues. CDR3 nucleotide sequence: TGTGCCAGCAGTGCGTACCGGGGGAACACTGAAGCTTTCTTT. The encoded protein is CASSAYRGNTEAFF.

The J gene is TRBJ2-6, the V gene TRBV29-1; tentative D call: TRBD1 (5 bases). CDR3 length: 16 amino acids. The germline V gene encodes CDR1 SQVTM and CDR2 ANQGSEA. Trimming removed 0 bases from V and 4 bases from J, with 13 bases in between. CDR3 in DNA: TGCAGCGTTGAAGATTTTCAGGGCGACGGGGCCAACGTCCTGACTTTC. Translated, it gives CSVEDFQGDGANVLTF.

V usage is TRBV5-1 and J usage is TRBJ1-1; 10 bases align to TRBD1. Trimming at V came to 0 bases and at J to 4 bases, leaving 3 bases not matched to a gene. Germline assignment: CDR1 SGHRS and CDR2 YFSETQ. The CDR3 length is 15 residues. CDR3 protein: CASSLVGTGVTEAFF. In DNA, the CDR3 is TGCGCCAGCAGCTTGGTGGGGACAGGGGTCACTGAAGCTTTCTTT.

This chain uses TRBV6-1 with TRBJ2-1; 11 nucleotides match TRBD1. The CDR3 loop spans 17 amino acids. The V gene end was trimmed by 4 bases and the J gene end by 6 bases; junction bases not matched to a gene: 11. Germline values: CDR1 MNHNS, CDR2 SASEGT. This CDR3 is CASSGVGQGARGNEQFF. The CDR3 region has the DNA TGTGCCAGCAGTGGCGTCGGACAGGGGGCGCGGGGCAATGAGCAGTTCTTC.

This sequence joins TRBV9 and TRBJ1-3; D unclear. From germline, CDR1 is SGDLS and CDR2 YYNGEE. This CDR3 region has 14 residues. V lost 5 bases and J 3 bases, leaving 12 bases between the germline ends. This CDR3 reads CASSGALIGNTIYF. CDR3 bases: TGTGCCAGCAGTGGAGCTTTAATTGGAAACACCATATATTTT.

The rearrangement joins TRBV10-2 to TRBJ2-7, with 7 bases aligning to TRBD1. The CDR3 has 13 amino acids. Germline V lookup: CDR1 WSHSY, CDR2 SAAADI. V shed 7 bases and J 7 bases; nucleotides not matched to a gene: 10. CDR3 in amino acids: CASTRQGPGEQYF. The DNA for the CDR3 is TGCGCCAGCACCAGACAGGGTCCTGGTGAGCAGTACTTC.

This clone was observed a handful of times. The V and J genes are TRBV19 and TRBJ1-6; no reliable D call. The germline V and J ends were trimmed by 6 bases and 9 bases, with 12 bases remaining between them. CDR3 length equals 13 residues. Germline CDR1 reads LNHDA; CDR2 reads SQIVND (reference sequence). CDR3 sequence: CASSALGGSPLHF. CDR3 nucleotides: TGTGCCAGTAGCGCCCTAGGAGGTTCACCCCTCCACTTT.

The J gene is TRBJ2-7, the V gene TRBV19, with a weak D call TRBD1 (5 bases). Trimming took off 6 bases at V and 2 bases at J, with 8 bases between the two ends. Germline CDR1 is LNHDA and CDR2 is SQIVND (reference sequence). This CDR3 spans 12 amino acids. The CDR3 DNA follows: TGTGCCAGTAGCCAGACAGCCTACGAGCAGTACTTC. It yields the protein CASSQTAYEQYF.

The table lists this clone with a count of one. The chain couples TRBV7-2 to TRBJ2-1; TRBD1 aligns across 8 bases. The CDR3 is made up of 16 amino acids. V shed 5 bases, J shed 5 bases, and the junction held 11 bases outside the gene matches. The V gene's germline CDR1 is SGHTA and CDR2 FQGNSA. The CDR3 DNA is TGTGCCAGCAGCCCGCAGGGGGCCAAAGCCAACAATGAGCAGTTCTTC. Protein product: CASSPQGAKANNEQFF.

The V call is TRBV18, the J call TRBJ2-5, with 7 bases lining up with TRBD2. Germline CDR1 KGHSH, CDR2 LQKENI. J lost 3 bases, V lost 4 bases, and 8 bases had no gene match. The CDR3 covers 15 residues. The DNA for the CDR3 is TGTGCCAGCTCACTACATGGGCTAGCGGAAGAGACCCAGTACTTC. This codes for CASSLHGLAEETQYF. Combining the CDR3 with reference TRBV18 and TRBJ2-5 gives the whole variable domain NAGVMQNPRHLVRRRGQEARLRCSPMKGHSHVYWYRQLPEEGLKFMVYLQKENIIDESGMPKERFSAEFPKEGPSILRIQQVVRGDSAAYFCASSLHGLAEETQYFGPGTRLLVL.

The V gene is TRBV5-1, the J gene TRBJ2-1; 10 bases map to TRBD2. The length of the CDR3 is 15 residues. V dropped 5 bases and J dropped 9; count of bases not matched to a gene: 11. Germline V gives CDR1 SGHRS, CDR2 YFSETQ. The CDR3 is CASRSGLAGEFEQFF. The DNA of the CDR3 is TGCGCCAGCAGGTCAGGTCTAGCGGGAGAATTTGAGCAGTTCTTC.

The chain uses TRBV6-1 and TRBJ2-3; no firm D call. This CDR3 region has 13 residues. V was cut by 1 base and J by 10 bases, with 12 bases left in between. Germline CDR1 reads MNHNS; CDR2 reads SASEGT. This CDR3 reads CASSEGPASPQYF. The CDR3, as DNA: TGTGCCAGCAGTGAAGGCCCTGCGTCTCCGCAGTATTTT.

The chain has TRBV12-3 or TRBV12-4 and TRBJ1-1; TRBD1 matches 7 bases. The CDR3 totals 12 residues. After removal of 9 bases from V and 4 bases from J, the junction contained 5 bases not matched to a gene. The CDR3 DNA reads TGTGCCAGTCAAAGGGGGCCCACTGAAGCTTTCTTT. Translating gives CASQRGPTEAFF.

The J gene is TRBJ1-4, the V gene TRBV5-8, with TRBD1 identical over 9 bases. The CDR3 is 14 residues long. Germline CDR1 and CDR2: SGHTS and YDEGEE. The V segment lost 5 bases and the J segment 6 bases; nucleotides outside the gene matches: 5. CDR3 loop: CASSSGTGYEKLFF. The CDR3 bases are TGTGCCAGCAGTTCCGGGACAGGGTATGAAAAACTGTTTTTT.

The chain has TRBV4-1 and TRBJ2-6; D is perhaps TRBD2 (7 bases). The CDR3 has 19 residues. CDR1 and CDR2 from the germline V gene are MGHRA and YSYEKL. Trimming removed 0 bases from V and 0 bases from J, with 15 bases in between. CDR3: CASSQDWAGDNSGANVLTF. In DNA, the CDR3 is TGCGCCAGCAGCCAAGATTGGGCGGGGGACAACTCTGGGGCCAACGTCCTGACTTTC.

This clone has more than one count but fewer than ten. The chain recombines TRBV6-2 or TRBV6-3 with TRBJ1-1; a weak D match, TRBD1 (5 bases). The V end was cut by 5 bases, the J end by 1 base, with 11 bases between. Looked up from germline, CDR1 is MNHEY and CDR2 is SVGEGT. The CDR3 consists of 14 residues. The CDR3 DNA follows: TGTGCCAGCAGTCCCAGGGTTGGGAACACTGAAGCTTTCTTT. Translated: CASSPRVGNTEAFF.

V is TRBV15 and J is TRBJ2-7; possible D gene TRBD1, 6 bases. The CDR3 totals 14 residues. Germline-derived CDR1 and CDR2 are LNHNV and YYDKDF (reference sequence). V lost 0 bases, J lost 7 bases, and 13 bases lay in between. The CDR3 sequence is CATSRDRGPLEQYF. The CDR3 DNA reads as TGTGCCACCAGCAGAGACAGGGGACCTCTGGAGCAGTACTTC.

The gene calls are TRBV11-2 and TRBJ2-5; the match to TRBD2 covers 13 bases. The CDR3 has 16 residues. Unmatched junction bases numbered 8, after V lost 6 bases and J lost 4 bases. The V gene's germline CDR1 is SGHAT and CDR2 FQNNGV. The CDR3 reads CASSPGGLAGPETQYF. In nucleotides, the CDR3 is TGTGCCAGCAGTCCCGGGGGACTAGCGGGGCCAGAGACCCAGTACTTC.

The genes are TRBV14 and TRBJ2-7; 10 nucleotides match TRBD1. Germline CDR1 reads SGHDN; CDR2 reads FVKESK. The CDR3 loop spans 18 amino acids. Unmatched junction bases numbered 10, after V lost 0 bases and J lost 2 bases. This CDR3 is CASSQDVYRTGGTYEQYF. CDR3 in DNA: TGTGCCAGCAGCCAAGATGTTTATAGGACAGGGGGAACCTACGAGCAGTACTTC.

This clone has a handful of counts. The genes are TRBV14 and TRBJ2-7; the D gene is possibly TRBD2 (5 bases). Germline loops: CDR1 SGHDN, CDR2 FVKESK. There are 14 residues in the CDR3. V dropped 4 bases and J dropped 2 bases, with 12 bases sitting between them. The CDR3 loop reads CASSLLDGTYEQYF. CDR3 nucleotide sequence: TGTGCCAGCAGCCTACTGGACGGGACCTACGAGCAGTACTTC.

The rearrangement uses TRBV18 and TRBJ1-1; D is possibly TRBD1 (6 bases). Trimming took off 3 bases at V and 10 bases at J, with 15 bases between the two ends. The CDR3 length is 13 residues. CDR1 is KGHSH, CDR2 LQKENI, per germline. This CDR3 reads CASSPPQGAGAFF. The DNA for the CDR3 is TGTGCCAGCTCACCGCCACAGGGCGCGGGAGCTTTCTTT.

The chain joins TRBV19 to TRBJ2-1; TRBD2 matches at 13 bases. The CDR3 has 17 amino acids. V was pared by 3 bases and J by 1 base, with 3 bases of the junction left unmatched. Germline CDR1 reads LNHDA; CDR2 reads SQIVND (reference sequence). DNA of the CDR3: TGTGCCAGTAGTATCGGACTAGCGGGGGCTTCCTACAATGAGCAGTTCTTC. Protein product: CASSIGLAGASYNEQFF.

This clone was observed a few times. The V call is TRBV7-8, the J call TRBJ1-5; a possible D gene is TRBD1 (6 bases). Trimming cost V 1 base and J 8 bases, with 6 bases left between them. The CDR3 consists of 12 residues. Germline values: CDR1 SGHVS, CDR2 FQNEAQ. The CDR3 sequence: CASSLDREPQHF. For the CDR3, the DNA is TGTGCCAGCAGCTTAGACAGGGAGCCCCAGCATTTT.

The CDR3 nucleotides read TGTGCCAGCAGCTCATTTGACAGGGGTGAAGCTTTCTTT. This gives the protein CASSSFDRGEAFF. The V gene is TRBV7-2, the J gene TRBJ1-1; TRBD1 matches at 8 bases. Germline trimming cut 4 bases from V and 7 bases from J; bases unmatched to any gene: 5. Germline CDR1 and CDR2: SGHTA and FQGNSA. The CDR3 loop spans 13 amino acids.

The rearrangement joins TRBV11-2 to TRBJ1-6; TRBD1 matches 8 bases. Germline V lookup: CDR1 SGHAT, CDR2 FQNNGV. CDR3 size: 15 residues. Trimming at V came to 4 bases and at J to 10 bases, leaving 9 bases not matched to a gene. The CDR3 region has the DNA TGTGCCAGCAGCTCTCCGGACAGGGTAAAATCACCCCTCCACTTT. Translated, it gives CASSSPDRVKSPLHF. Supplemented by reference TRBV11-2 and TRBJ1-6, the full variable domain reads EAGVAQSPRYKIIEKRQSVAFWCNPISGHATLYWYQQILGQGPKLLIQFQNNGVVDDSQLPKDRFSAERLKGVDSTLKIQPAKLEDSAVYLCASSSPDRVKSPLHFGNGTRLTVT.

The V gene is TRBV29-1, the J gene TRBJ2-3; D is perhaps TRBD1 (6 bases). Trimming cost V 6 bases and J 0 bases, with 7 bases left between them. The CDR3 contains 12 residues. CDR1 is SQVTM, CDR2 ANQGSEA, per germline. Written as DNA, the CDR3 is TGCAGCGTGCAGGGGAGCACAGATACGCAGTATTTT. Residues: CSVQGSTDTQYF.

V and J are TRBV6-2 or TRBV6-3 and TRBJ1-5; possible D gene TRBD1, 5 bases. With 2 bases removed from V and 0 bases from J, the gap between germline ends came to 14 bases. This CDR3 is 17 amino acids long. CDR1 and CDR2 from the germline V gene are MNHEY and SVGEGT. The CDR3 nucleotides read TGTGCCAGCAGTTACGAGTTTGGCGGGACTAGCAATCAGCCCCAGCATTTT. Its protein product is CASSYEFGGTSNQPQHF.

CDR3: CASSPLAGVDNEQFF. The CDR3 nucleotides read TGTGCCAGCAGCCCCCTAGCGGGAGTAGACAATGAGCAGTTCTTC. The chain has TRBV7-2 and TRBJ2-1; 10 bases line up with TRBD2. The CDR3 is 15 residues long. The junction had 6 bases not matched to a gene; V was cut back by 5 bases and J by 5 bases. Germline loops: CDR1 SGHTA, CDR2 FQGNSA.

This clone showed up just once. CDR3 residues: CASSGDRSTTNEKLFF. For the CDR3, the DNA is TGTGCCAGCAGCGGTGACAGGAGCACAACTAATGAAAAACTGTTTTTT. The chain is built from TRBV7-2 and TRBJ1-4, with D tentatively TRBD1 (6 bases). CDR1 is SGHTA and CDR2 is FQGNSA in the germline V gene. V lost 5 bases, J lost 0 bases, and 13 bases lay in between. The CDR3 runs to 16 residues.